The T cell receptor beta chain under discussion was sequenced for a study of regulatory T cells in long-lasting Graves disease. The CDR3 is 18 amino acids. The germline V gene encodes CDR1 SEHNR and CDR2 FQNEAQ (reference sequence). Details on this clonotype: An end of the junction differs from the germline gene, which may be a read error.

Investigators prepared the TCR beta libraries by applying iRepertoire HTBI primers and Arm-PCR of CDR3 regions. TCRdb re-called the multiplex PCR reads with MiXCR, one entry per CDR3 protein. The sample has about 560,000 distinct CDR3 sequences; approximately 16% are singletons. Time point given: newly diagnosed GD, antithyroid drugs for less than 3 months. There was RNA extracted from PBMCs, and the TCR library was made from it. The data also belong to a second study, concerning T cells in Graves' hyperthyroidism and ophthalmopathy.

The chain couples TRBV7-9 to TRBJ2-7; 10 bases fit TRBD2. This TCR came from a man between 18 and 29 years old with Graves disease. Sequenced here: peripheral blood mononuclear cells (PBMCs), sampled at new diagnosis, from a patient treated with antithyroid drugs. CDR3 sequence (DNA): TGCGCCAGCAGCCAAGAGACTAGCGGGTATTTCCCAGGTAACGAGCAGTACTTC. Its translation: CASSQETSGYFPGNEQYF.